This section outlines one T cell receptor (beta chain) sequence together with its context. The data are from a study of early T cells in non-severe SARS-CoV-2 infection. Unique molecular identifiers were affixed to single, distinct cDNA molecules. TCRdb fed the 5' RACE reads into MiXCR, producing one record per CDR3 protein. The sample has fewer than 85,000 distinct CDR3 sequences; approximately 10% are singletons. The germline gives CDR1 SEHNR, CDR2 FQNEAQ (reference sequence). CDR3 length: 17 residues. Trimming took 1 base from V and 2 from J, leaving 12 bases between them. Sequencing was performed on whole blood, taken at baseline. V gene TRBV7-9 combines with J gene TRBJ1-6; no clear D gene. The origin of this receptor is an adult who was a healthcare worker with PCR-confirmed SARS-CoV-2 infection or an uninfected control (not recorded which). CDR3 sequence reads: CASSLVSGSTYNSPLHF. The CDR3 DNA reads TGTGCCAGCAGCTTAGTCTCCGGGTCTACCTATAATTCACCCCTCCACTTT.